The 30 T cell receptor beta chains below come from one sample, sequenced in a study of blood T cells in healthy people across ages. It was with a sample-barcoded 5' primer and a J-beta primer mix that a second PCR of about 6 to 11 cycles was run. TCRdb itself ran the 5' RACE reads through MiXCR, one entry per CDR3 protein. This table holds roughly 800,000 distinct CDR3 sequences, roughly 25% found once. The data were also submitted as part of a second study, on T cells of mothers and their children.

Sequenced material: blood. These receptors all stem from a boy aged 5 to 17 in good health.

This clonotype was counted between two and nine times. The final CDR3 position lacks the conserved phenylalanine or tryptophan, pointing to a likely read error. The chain recombines TRBV3-1 with TRBJ2-7, with 12 bases fitting TRBD1. This CDR3 region has 15 residues. In germline, CDR1 is LGHDT, CDR2 YNNKEL (reference sequence). Trimming at V came to 0 bases and at J to 8 bases, leaving 5 bases not matched to a gene. CDR3 amino acids: CASSQEGTGGLKQYL. The CDR3 coding sequence is TGTGCCAGCAGCCAAGAGGGGACAGGGGGCCTGAAGCAGTACCTC.

The chain joins TRBV20-1 to TRBJ2-1; unclear D gene. CDR1 and CDR2 (germline): DFQATT, SNEGSKA (reference sequence). The CDR3 sequence is 13 residues long. The V and J ends lost 3 bases and 0 bases respectively, with 6 bases between them. This CDR3 reads CSASKSSYNEQFF. DNA for the CDR3: TGCAGTGCTAGTAAGAGCTCCTACAATGAGCAGTTCTTC.

CDR3 loop: CASSYGVQGFSYEQYF. As DNA, the CDR3 is TGTGCCAGCAGTTACGGGGTCCAGGGTTTCTCCTACGAGCAGTACTTC. The V and J genes are TRBV6-2 or TRBV6-3 and TRBJ2-7, with D perhaps TRBD1 (5 bases). The CDR3 runs 16 residues. The V end was cut by 2 bases, the J end by 0 bases, with 14 bases between. CDR1 MNHEY and CDR2 SVGEGT come from the germline V gene.

This clonotype came up a few times. The chain combines TRBV29-1 with TRBJ2-5; no reliable D call. This CDR3 has 11 amino acids. CDR1 SQVTM and CDR2 ANQGSEA come from the germline V gene. V was clipped by 0 bases and J by 6 bases, with 5 bases between them. The CDR3 spells CSVEEAKTQYF. In DNA, the CDR3 is TGCAGCGTTGAAGAGGCGAAGACCCAGTACTTC.

The chain is built from TRBV6-6 and TRBJ1-2; D not certain. Germline V lookup: CDR1 MNHNY, CDR2 SVGAGI (reference sequence). This CDR3 comprises 16 residues. Trimming removed 3 bases from V and 0 bases from J, with 14 bases in between. CDR3: CASSYILGLANYGYTF. The CDR3 coding sequence is TGTGCCAGCAGTTATATATTGGGGTTGGCTAACTATGGCTACACCTTC.

For this clonotype: In this CDR3 the conserved last residue, phenylalanine or tryptophan, is missing, so a read error is likely. The chain joins TRBV29-1 to TRBJ2-7; the D gene is possibly TRBD1 (5 bases). Between the trimmed V and J ends, which lost 4 bases and 9 bases, there was a span of 16 bases. CDR1 and CDR2 (germline): SQVTM, ANQGSEA. CDR3 length equals 12 residues. CDR3 bases: TGCAGCGTTGTCCCCCAACAGGATTTGCAGTACTAC. It yields the protein CSVVPQQDLQYY.

The genes are TRBV10-2 and TRBJ2-2, with D possibly matching TRBD2 (6 bases). V lost 2 bases, J lost 3 bases, and 10 bases lay in between. This CDR3 contains 15 residues. Germline values: CDR1 WSHSY, CDR2 SAAADI. The CDR3: CASSELWGDTGELFF. DNA of the CDR3: TGCGCCAGCAGTGAGCTGTGGGGGGACACCGGGGAGCTGTTTTTT.

The J gene is TRBJ2-3, the V gene TRBV28; D unresolved. The CDR3 consists of 12 residues. Germline values: CDR1 MDHEN, CDR2 SYDVKM. Trimming removed 10 bases from V and 6 bases from J, with 14 bases in between. The CDR3 sequence is CAINSGPDTQYF. The DNA of the CDR3 is TGTGCCATCAATTCCGGCCCCGATACGCAGTATTTT.

The chain is built from TRBV19 and TRBJ2-1; a possible D gene is TRBD1 (5 bases). V dropped 6 bases and J dropped 0 bases, with 15 bases sitting between them. Germline V gene lookup returns CDR1 LNHDA and CDR2 SQIVND (reference sequence). There are 16 residues in the CDR3. CDR3 nucleotides: TGTGCCAGTAGCATTCCAGACAGCCTCTCCTACAATGAGCAGTTCTTC. This sequence encodes CASSIPDSLSYNEQFF.

The chain combines TRBV16 with TRBJ1-2, with 8 bases aligning to TRBD1. The germline V gene encodes CDR1 KGHSY and CDR2 FQNENV. CDR3 length equals 14 residues. J gave up 7 bases and V 2 bases, and 6 bases lay outside the gene matches. The CDR3 spells CASSQNGQGAGYTF. CDR3 sequence (DNA): TGTGCCAGCAGCCAAAACGGTCAGGGGGCTGGCTACACCTTC.

The J gene is TRBJ1-3, the V gene TRBV7-9; D is unclear. Between the trimmed V and J ends, which lost 1 base and 2 bases, there was a span of 9 bases. This CDR3 has 15 residues. Germline CDR1 SEHNR, CDR2 FQNEAQ (reference sequence). In nucleotides, the CDR3 is TGTGCCAGCAGCTTAGGGTCGTTACCTGGAAACACCATATATTTT. Encoded protein: CASSLGSLPGNTIYF.

The V gene is TRBV13, the J gene TRBJ1-4; possible D gene TRBD1, 6 bases. This CDR3 has 15 amino acids. V was shortened by 5 bases and J by 4 bases, with 14 bases between the two germline ends. Germline V gene data show CDR1 as PRHDT and CDR2 as FYEKMQ (reference sequence). CDR3 DNA sequence: TGTGCCAGCAGCGTATCTGGACAGCTTAATGAAAAACTGTTTTTT. Encoded protein: CASSVSGQLNEKLFF.

This clonotype has just a few counts. The chain employs TRBV6-5 and TRBJ2-5; unclear D gene. V lost 4 bases and J lost 5, with 11 bases in between. Germline assignment: CDR1 MNHEY and CDR2 SVGAGI. CDR3 size: 13 residues. The chain's CDR3 is CASSSVTAETQYF. As DNA, the CDR3 is TGTGCCAGCAGTTCTGTTACAGCGGAGACCCAGTACTTC.

This clonotype was seen a few times. The genes are TRBV4-1 and TRBJ2-7; no reliable D call. The CDR3 is 13 amino acids. Trimming left V 4 bases short and J 5 bases short, with 12 bases between. CDR1 MGHRA and CDR2 YSYEKL come from the germline V gene. Written as DNA, the CDR3 is TGCGCCAGCAGCCTCGGGCCCAGCAACGAGCAGTACTTC. Its protein is CASSLGPSNEQYF.

This clonotype has a handful of counts. The chain recombines TRBV12-5 with TRBJ1-2; D gene ambiguous. V dropped 1 base and J dropped 3 bases, with 12 bases sitting between them. CDR1 and CDR2 (germline): LGHNT, FRNRAP. The CDR3 contains 15 residues. The CDR3 region has the DNA TGTGCTAGTGGTTTGGGACGGTCCGACTACTATGGCTACACCTTC. Translated, it gives CASGLGRSDYYGYTF.

The chain combines TRBV29-1 with TRBJ1-2, with unresolved D. Looked up from germline, CDR1 is SQVTM and CDR2 is ANQGSEA. This CDR3 region has 12 residues. V lost 2 bases and J lost 8, with 12 bases in between. CDR3 residues: CSVERSPQGYTF. The CDR3 DNA reads TGCAGCGTTGAACGATCTCCTCAGGGCTACACCTTC.

This clonotype was detected only a few times. V is TRBV7-2 and J is TRBJ2-1; 15 positions agree with TRBD2. The CDR3 totals 16 residues. V shed 5 bases, J shed 7 bases, and the junction held 6 bases outside the gene matches. The germline V gene encodes CDR1 SGHTA and CDR2 FQGNSA. The CDR3 region has the DNA TGTGCCAGCAGCGTTGGGACTAGCGGGGGGCAAAATGAGCAGTTCTTC. Translation gives CASSVGTSGGQNEQFF.

The V and J genes are TRBV7-2 and TRBJ1-1, with D hard to call. The V gene's germline CDR1 is SGHTA and CDR2 FQGNSA. Trimming removed 5 bases from V and 11 bases from J, with 12 bases in between. The CDR3 contains 11 residues. This CDR3 is CASSLGERAFF. The CDR3 coding sequence is TGTGCCAGCAGCCTTGGGGAAAGGGCTTTCTTT.

The genes are TRBV11-2 and TRBJ2-2; 9 bases are a match to TRBD1. V trimming: 6 bases; J trimming: 7 bases; junction bases outside the gene matches: 6. From germline, CDR1 is SGHAT and CDR2 FQNNGV. This CDR3 has 14 amino acids. CDR3 sequence reads: CASSGTGRFGELFF. CDR3 coding DNA: TGTGCCAGCAGTGGGACAGGGAGGTTCGGGGAGCTGTTTTTT.

This clonotype was detected only a few times. V is TRBV5-1 and J is TRBJ2-3; 9 nucleotides agree with TRBD1. The CDR3 is made up of 16 amino acids. The germline CDR1 and CDR2 sequences are SGHRS and YFSETQ. Losses at the gene ends were 4 bases for V and 6 bases for J; bases not matched to a gene: 12. The CDR3 DNA reads TGCGCCAGCAGCCCAAAGGGGACAGGGTCGTCCGATACGCAGTATTTT. It encodes CASSPKGTGSSDTQYF.

The genes are TRBV2 and TRBJ2-5, with 7 bases aligning to TRBD2. CDR3 length: 12 amino acids. Germline V gene data show CDR1 as SNHLY and CDR2 as FYNNEI. J gave up 7 bases and V 8 bases, and 7 bases lay outside the gene matches. In nucleotides, the CDR3 is TGTGCCAGCCTCCCTTCTAGCGGGACCCAGTACTTC. It yields the protein CASLPSSGTQYF.

The rearrangement uses TRBV20-1 and TRBJ2-5, with D possibly TRBD2 on 5 matching bases. The DNA end is more similar to TRBJ2-7, so the J call may be wrong. CDR1 and CDR2 from the germline V gene are DFQATT and SNEGSKA (reference sequence). The CDR3 spans 13 residues. Here the CDR3 reads CSAGGLGLGEQYF. The CDR3 DNA sequence: TGCAGTGCCGGCGGGTTGGGGTTAGGCGAGCAGTACTTC.

The rearrangement uses TRBV5-4 and TRBJ2-1; a weak D match, TRBD2 (7 bases). The CDR3 is 15 residues long. Germline CDR1 reads SGHNT; CDR2 reads YYREEE (reference sequence). Trimming pared 3 bases from V and 3 bases from J, leaving 13 bases between. The CDR3 loop reads CASSWGGRDYNEQFF. CDR3 DNA: TGTGCCAGCAGCTGGGGGGGCCGGGACTACAATGAGCAGTTCTTC. The whole variable domain, remainder taken from reference TRBV5-4 and TRBJ2-1, is ETGVTQSPTHLIKTRGQQVTLRCSSQSGHNTVSWYQQALGQGPQFIFQYYREEENGRGNFPPRFSGLQFPNYSSELNVNALELDDSALYLCASSWGGRDYNEQFFGPGTRLTVL.

In its sample, this clonotype was seen a few times. The V and J genes are TRBV7-9 and TRBJ2-2, with TRBD1 matching 7 bases. This CDR3 has 14 residues. Germline CDR1 and CDR2: SEHNR and FQNEAQ (reference sequence). With 5 bases clipped from V and 4 bases from J, the junction kept 4 bases outside the gene matches. The CDR3 region has the DNA TGTGCCAGCAGCAAGACAGGGATCACCGGGGAGCTGTTTTTT. This sequence encodes CASSKTGITGELFF.

The J gene is TRBJ2-1, the V gene TRBV5-1; TRBD1 matches at 9 bases. Germline V CDR1 and CDR2: SGHRS, YFSETQ. Losses at the gene ends were 5 bases for V and 6 bases for J; bases not matched to a gene: 9. The CDR3 sequence is 15 residues long. CDR3 nucleotide sequence: TGCGCCAGCAGTTACAGGACAGGGGCGGGCAATGAGCAGTTCTTC. Translation gives CASSYRTGAGNEQFF.

The rearrangement uses TRBV7-9 and TRBJ2-1; no clear D gene. The J call may be in error: the DNA end matches TRBJ2-7 better. The CDR3 is made up of 14 amino acids. CDR1 SEHNR and CDR2 FQNEAQ come from the germline V gene (reference sequence). The CDR3 coding sequence is TGTGCCAGCAGCTTAGATCCCGGGTTCGGGGAGCAGTACTTC. It encodes CASSLDPGFGEQYF.

This clonotype was seen at least ten times. This sequence joins TRBV28 and TRBJ2-5; no firm D call. The CDR3 is 11 residues long. V shed 5 bases and J shed 10 bases, with 11 bases lying between them. Germline values: CDR1 MDHEN, CDR2 SYDVKM. In nucleotides, the CDR3 is TGTGCCAGCAGTCGGGCCTCAGGCCAGTACTTC. Protein: CASSRASGQYF.

The genes are TRBV6-5 and TRBJ1-2; D unclear. Germline CDR1 and CDR2: MNHEY and SVGAGI. Trimming cost V 0 bases and J 8 bases, with 16 bases left between them. CDR3 length: 15 residues. In DNA, the CDR3 is TGTGCCAGCAGTTACTCGCTCAACTCAGCGGGGGGCTACACCTTC. This codes for CASSYSLNSAGGYTF.

This clonotype was counted a few times. The J gene is TRBJ1-2, the V gene TRBV6-5, with a weak D call TRBD1 (5 bases). Germline-derived CDR1 and CDR2 are MNHEY and SVGAGI. V shed 7 bases and J shed 4 bases, with 16 bases lying between them. This CDR3 comprises 14 residues. Written as DNA, the CDR3 is TGTGCCAGCACCATCTCCGGGGGGTCCTATGGCTACACCTTC. Its protein is CASTISGGSYGYTF.

The rearrangement links TRBV20-1 to TRBJ1-6, with D perhaps matching TRBD1 (6 bases). V was pared by 5 bases and J by 7 bases, with 15 bases between. The CDR3 covers 14 residues. Germline CDR1 is DFQATT and CDR2 is SNEGSKA (reference sequence). CDR3 residues: CSAGTGLENSPLHF. The DNA for the CDR3 is TGCAGTGCTGGAACAGGGCTAGAGAATTCACCCCTCCACTTT.